This T cell receptor (beta chain) was captured in a study of T-cell reconstitution after alpha-beta-depleted transplantation in children. Broader study findings: Alpha-beta T cells about two months after transplant reportedly derived from several hundred expanded graft clones. The high TCRbeta diversity at day 60 in some patients came from surviving recipient T cells and thymic progenitors. T-cell numbers and diversity one year post-transplant derived largely from freshly generated T cells.

Molecular barcoding with unique molecular identifiers was used for the TCRbeta library. Each CDR3 protein is one row after TCRdb ran MiXCR on the PCR reads. This table holds approximately 800,000 distinct CDR3 sequences, around 15% found once. The germline CDR1 and CDR2 sequences are DFQATT and SNEGSKA (reference sequence). The CDR3 runs 13 residues. The V gene lost 0 bases and the J gene lost 8 bases, with 8 bases spanning the gap. A few counts support this clonotype. Its matching antigen is unknown. The J gene is TRBJ1-6, the V gene TRBV20-1; maybe TRBD1 (5 bases). This clonotype originated in a male patient younger than 18 who had a stem cell transplant for acute lymphoblastic leukemia, so the T cells may come from the graft donor. Sequenced here: PBMCs, mostly from graft donor cells, sampled 360 days after TCRalphabeta/CD19-depleted stem cell transplant. CDR3 protein: CSARDQGDSPLHF. The CDR3 nucleotides are TGCAGTGCTAGAGATCAAGGGGATTCACCCCTCCACTTT.